The clone carrying this T cell receptor beta chain has at least ten counts. Its cognate antigen is unknown. RNA transcripts were the template for amplifying TCR beta CDR3 regions. The HTBI set primed first-round TCR CDR3 RT-PCR. TCRdb recomputed calls from the multiplex PCR reads with MiXCR, one row per CDR3 protein. Of 410,000 or so distinct CDR3 sequences listed, roughly 14% are singletons. The source of the sample is a study of T cells in Graves' hyperthyroidism and ophthalmopathy. About the study: Peripheral blood was secured at the point of initial diagnosis, before any treatment.

Study-wide findings and caveats: Ophthalmopathy was separated from stable hyperthyroidism by a 13 V-J model.

Unmatched junction bases numbered 5, after V lost 4 bases and J lost 3 bases. The CDR3 totals 15 residues. CDR1 DFQATT and CDR2 SNEGSKA come from the germline V gene (reference sequence). The TCR originated in a man between 18 and 29 years old with Graves' ophthalmopathy. V gene TRBV20-1 combines with J gene TRBJ2-2; 10 bases are a match to TRBD2. The material sequenced was blood. The CDR3: CSATGLADYTGELFF. CDR3 coding DNA: TGCAGTGCTACCGGACTAGCGGATTACACCGGGGAGCTGTTTTTT.